Sequencing of this T cell receptor (beta chain) was carried out in a study of control samples from healthy donors and cancer patients. The repertoire was sequenced with immunoSEQ multiplex PCR; TCRdb's copy has only in-frame clones and lacks some. The sample consists of 80,000 to 100,000 clones, roughly 92% of them appearing once. The sample holds one count of this clone. Sequencing was carried out using blood. This receptor was identified in a human donor in good health. The donor label of this sample is uncertain.

The CDR3 DNA is TGTGCCAGCAGTGAATTAATCGAAAAACTGTTTTTT. This sequence encodes CASSELIEKLFF. This chain uses TRBV6-1 with TRBJ1-4; no clear D. Germline V gene sequence: CDR1 MNHNS, CDR2 SASEGT. The CDR3 is 12 residues long. V was clipped by 2 bases and J by 8 bases, with 6 bases between them.